This T cell receptor (beta chain) emerged from a study of response to subunit inactivated influenza vaccine. Points from the study as a whole: The authors put forward the suggestion that each seasonal influenza vaccination may bring in only a limited number of new T cells.

TCRdb reprocessed the RT-PCR reads via MiXCR and lists one record per CDR3 protein. The table includes 450,000 to 700,000 distinct CDR3 sequences, 12% to 15% detected once. This clonotype was counted between two and nine times. Its antigen remains unidentified. The material was PBMCs from blood, obtained roughly 13 days after vaccination. The clonotype was recovered from a man aged 50 or older who received an inactivated influenza vaccine.

CDR3 sequence (DNA): TGTGCCAGCAGCTTAGCTGCGCGCACCGCCTACAATGAGCAGTTCTTC. Translated, it gives CASSLAARTAYNEQFF. V gene TRBV7-2 combines with J gene TRBJ2-1; D call uncertain. The CDR3 covers 16 residues. The V end lost 0 bases, the J end lost 2 bases, and 11 bases lay between the germline ends. The germline gives CDR1 SGHTA, CDR2 FQGNSA.